The clone carrying this TCR beta chain was counted between two and nine times. What it binds is unknown. This specimen belongs to a study of blood T cells in healthy people across ages. Germline V CDR1 and CDR2: SQVTM, ANQGSEA. CDR3 length: 13 residues. Trimming took 7 bases from V and 2 from J, leaving 14 bases between them. Primers used in a second PCR of roughly 6 to 11 cycles were a sample-barcoded 5' primer and a J-beta primer mix. TCRdb independently ran MiXCR on the 5' RACE reads; one entry per CDR3 protein. The profile shows around 1,000,000 distinct CDR3 sequences, about 23% of them singletons. Points from the study as a whole: While age rose, TCR beta diversity per million T cells dropped in a roughly linear way. Across samples, TCR beta diversity tracked strongly with naive T cell percentage. The long-lived group displayed more naive CD4+ cells, plus higher diversity, than the aged donors did.

The same specimen was also included in a second study, on T cells of mothers and their children.

The chain is built from TRBV29-1 and TRBJ1-2; possibly TRBD1 for D (6 bases). The sample taken for sequencing was blood. The receptor's source is a girl under 10 years old in good health. In DNA, the CDR3 is TGCAGCGCCCAGACAGGTTCCAACTATGGCTACACCTTC. This codes for CSAQTGSNYGYTF.